Listed below are T cell receptor beta chains from one sample, sequenced in a study of blood T cell repertoires in COVID-19. Sequencing was performed with immunoSEQ multiplex PCR; in TCRdb, only in-frame clones are kept and a portion is missing. The sample consists of under 250,000 clones, roughly 87% of them appearing once. Sequenced sample: PBMCs or T cells enriched from blood (not recorded which). These receptors came from a woman between 25 and 40 years old with acute COVID-19. The CDR3 runs from the conserved cysteine through the conserved F or W. D genes are given only for firm matches. Size values are once, few and many counts, or a class for expanded clones, and some rows have none.

J gene | clone size | V gene | D gene | CDR3 protein | CDR3 DNA
TRBJ1-2 | - | TRBV6-5 | - | CASSYTGGGYTF | TGTGCCAGCAGTTACACGGGGGGTGGCTACACCTTC
TRBJ2-2 | once | TRBV11-2 | TRBD2 | CASSPSQAGGKLTGELFF | TGTGCCAGCAGCCCTTCACAAGCGGGGGGCAAACTGACCGGGGAGCTGTTTTTT
TRBJ2-1 | - | TRBV5-4 | TRBD2 | CASSLGLAGGNEQFF | TGTGCCAGCAGCTTGGGACTAGCGGGGGGAAATGAGCAGTTCTTC
TRBJ1-1 | - | TRBV4-1 | - | CASSRTENTEAFF | TGCGCCAGCAGCCGGACAGAGAACACTGAAGCTTTCTTT
TRBJ2-2 | - | TRBV7-9 | TRBD1 | CASSPIQGQVGGELFF | TGTGCCAGCAGCCCCATTCAGGGACAGGTCGGCGGGGAGCTGTTTTTT
TRBJ1-2 | - | TRBV27 | - | CASSQRAGEGYGYTF | TGTGCCTCCAGCCAAAGGGCAGGGGAAGGCTATGGCTACACCTTC
TRBJ1-2 | - | TRBV18 | - | CASSRDKEVLDGYTF | TGTGCCAGCTCACGCGACAAGGAGGTTCTAGATGGCTACACCTTC
TRBJ1-4 | once | TRBV14 | - | CASSQGPGASLFF | TGTGCCAGCAGCCAAGGTCCAGGGGCATCCCTGTTTTTT
TRBJ2-3 | - | TRBV2 | - | CASSEAGGGTDTQYF | TGTGCCAGCAGTGAGGCCGGCGGGGGCACAGATACGCAGTATTTT
TRBJ2-7 | - | TRBV4-2 | - | CASSQATPYEQYF | TGTGCCAGCAGCCAAGCTACTCCCTACGAGCAGTACTTC
TRBJ2-1 | - | TRBV27 | - | CASTGGPGNEQFF | TGTGCCAGCACAGGGGGGCCGGGCAATGAGCAGTTCTTC
TRBJ2-3 | - | TRBV7-9 | - | CASSLGGKSTDTQYF | TGTGCCAGCAGCTTAGGAGGGAAAAGCACAGATACGCAGTATTTT
TRBJ2-7 | - | TRBV5-5 | - | CASGPPYRSSYEQYF | TGTGCCAGCGGACCTCCCTACAGGAGCTCCTACGAGCAGTACTTC
TRBJ1-5 | - | TRBV10-3 | TRBD1 | CAISTTGNNQPQHF | TGTGCCATCAGCACGACAGGGAACAATCAGCCCCAGCATTTT
TRBJ2-7 | - | TRBV6-5 | TRBD1 | CASSDTGTAYEQYF | TGTGCCAGCAGCGACACCGGGACAGCCTACGAGCAGTACTTC
TRBJ1-1 | - | TRBV7-9 | TRBD1 | CASSKSGQGTTEAFF | TGTGCCAGCAGCAAATCGGGACAGGGGACCACTGAAGCTTTCTTT
TRBJ2-5 | - | TRBV6-5 | - | CASSYPGAETQYF | TGTGCCAGCAGCTACCCAGGGGCGGAGACCCAGTACTTC
TRBJ1-1 | - | TRBV5-1 | TRBD1 | CASRGDTGTENFEAFF | TGCGCCAGCCGCGGAGACACCGGGACAGAAAACTTCGAAGCTTTCTTT
TRBJ2-1 | - | TRBV5-1 | - | CASSLAGAEEQFF | TGCGCCAGCAGCTTGGCAGGGGCAGAGGAGCAGTTCTTC
TRBJ2-7 | - | TRBV27 | - | CASSVGKGAHEQYF | TGTGCCAGCAGTGTGGGAAAAGGGGCCCACGAGCAGTACTTC